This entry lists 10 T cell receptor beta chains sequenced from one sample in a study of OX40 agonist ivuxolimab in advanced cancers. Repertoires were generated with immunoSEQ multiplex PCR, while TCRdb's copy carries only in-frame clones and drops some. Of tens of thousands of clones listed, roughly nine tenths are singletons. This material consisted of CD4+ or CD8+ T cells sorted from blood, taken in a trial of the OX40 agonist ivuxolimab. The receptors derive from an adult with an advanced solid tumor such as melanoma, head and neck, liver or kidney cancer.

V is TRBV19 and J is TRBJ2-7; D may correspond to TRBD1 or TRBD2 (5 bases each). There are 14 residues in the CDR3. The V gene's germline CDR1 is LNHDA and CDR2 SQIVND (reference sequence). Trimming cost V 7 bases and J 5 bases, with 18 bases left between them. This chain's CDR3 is CASKDPGRKNEQYF. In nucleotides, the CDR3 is TGTGCCAGTAAGGACCCGGGACGGAAGAACGAGCAGTACTTC.

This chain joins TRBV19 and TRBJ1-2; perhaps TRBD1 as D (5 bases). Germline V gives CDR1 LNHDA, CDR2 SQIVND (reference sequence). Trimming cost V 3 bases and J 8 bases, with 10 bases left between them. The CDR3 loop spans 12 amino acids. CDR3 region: CASSMRGGGYTF. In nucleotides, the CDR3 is TGTGCCAGTAGTATGAGGGGTGGAGGCTACACCTTC.

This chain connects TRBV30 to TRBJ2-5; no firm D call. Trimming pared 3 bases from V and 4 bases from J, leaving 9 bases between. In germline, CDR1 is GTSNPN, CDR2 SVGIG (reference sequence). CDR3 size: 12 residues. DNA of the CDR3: TGTGCCTGGAGCAAAGTCTCAGAGACCCAGTACTTC. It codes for CAWSKVSETQYF. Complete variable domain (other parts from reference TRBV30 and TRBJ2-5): SQTIHQWPATLVQPVGSPLSLECTVEGTSNPNLYWYRQAAGRGLQLLFYSVGIGQISSEVPQNLSASRPQDRQFILSSKKLLLSDSGFYLCAWSKVSETQYFGPGTRLLVL.

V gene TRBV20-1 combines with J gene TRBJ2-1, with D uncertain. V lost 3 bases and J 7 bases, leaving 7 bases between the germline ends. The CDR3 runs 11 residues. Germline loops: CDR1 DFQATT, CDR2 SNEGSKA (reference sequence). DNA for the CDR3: TGCAGTGCTAGTTGGGAAAATGAGCAGTTCTTC. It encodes CSASWENEQFF.

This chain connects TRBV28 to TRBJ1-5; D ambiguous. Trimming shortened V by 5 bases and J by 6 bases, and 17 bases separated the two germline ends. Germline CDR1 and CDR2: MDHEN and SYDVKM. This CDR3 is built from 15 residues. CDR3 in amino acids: CASSPPGPRRQPQHF. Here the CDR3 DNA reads TGTGCCAGCAGTCCCCCGGGCCCACGCCGTCAGCCCCAGCATTTT.

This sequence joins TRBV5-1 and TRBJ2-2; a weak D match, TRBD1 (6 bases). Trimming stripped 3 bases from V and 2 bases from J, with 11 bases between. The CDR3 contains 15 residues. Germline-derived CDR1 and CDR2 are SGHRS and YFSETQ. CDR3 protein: CASSSGTTNTGELFF. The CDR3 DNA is TGCGCCAGCAGCTCCGGGACAACCAACACCGGGGAGCTGTTTTTT.

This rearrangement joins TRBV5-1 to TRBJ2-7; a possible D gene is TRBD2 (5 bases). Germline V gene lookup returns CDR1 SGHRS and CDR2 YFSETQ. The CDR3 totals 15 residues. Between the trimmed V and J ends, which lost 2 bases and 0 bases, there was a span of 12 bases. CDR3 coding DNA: TGCGCCAGCAGCTTCTTTGTGGGGAGCTCCTACGAGCAGTACTTC. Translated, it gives CASSFFVGSSYEQYF.

CDR3 residues: CASRPTSGSLDTGELFF. The CDR3 coding sequence is TGTGCCAGCAGGCCCACTAGCGGGAGCTTGGACACCGGGGAGCTGTTTTTT. The chain combines TRBV5-4 with TRBJ2-2; 11 nucleotides agree with TRBD2. This CDR3 is built from 17 residues. The V and J ends lost 5 bases and 3 bases, in that order; junction bases with no gene match: 9. Germline V gene data show CDR1 as SGHNT and CDR2 as YYREEE (reference sequence).

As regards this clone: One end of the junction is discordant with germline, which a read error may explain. CDR3 DNA sequence: TGTGCCAGCAGGGAAGAGACCCAGTACTTC. This encodes CASREETQYF. This rearrangement joins TRBV6-1 to TRBJ2-5; D uncertain. Germline V lookup: CDR1 MNHNS, CDR2 SASEGT. There are 10 residues in the CDR3.

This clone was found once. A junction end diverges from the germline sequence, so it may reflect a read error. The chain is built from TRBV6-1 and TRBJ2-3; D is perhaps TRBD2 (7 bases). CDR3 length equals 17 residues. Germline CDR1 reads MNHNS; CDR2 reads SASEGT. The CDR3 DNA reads TGTGCCATCAGTGGGAGGGGGGCCGGGGAGTCCGCAGATACGCAGTATTTT. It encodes CAISGRGAGESADTQYF.